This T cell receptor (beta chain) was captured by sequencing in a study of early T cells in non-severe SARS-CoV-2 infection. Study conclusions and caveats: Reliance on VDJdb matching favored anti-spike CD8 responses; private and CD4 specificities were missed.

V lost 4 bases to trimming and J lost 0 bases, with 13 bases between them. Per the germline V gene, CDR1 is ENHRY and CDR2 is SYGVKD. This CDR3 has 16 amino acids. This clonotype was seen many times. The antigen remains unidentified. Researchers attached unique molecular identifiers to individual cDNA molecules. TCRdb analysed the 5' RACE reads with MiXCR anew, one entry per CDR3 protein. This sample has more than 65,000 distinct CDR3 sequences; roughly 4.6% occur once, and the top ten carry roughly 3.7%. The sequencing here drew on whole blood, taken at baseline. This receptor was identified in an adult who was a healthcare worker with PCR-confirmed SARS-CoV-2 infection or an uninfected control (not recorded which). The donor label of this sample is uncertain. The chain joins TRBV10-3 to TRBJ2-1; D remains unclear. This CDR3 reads CAISVEVRSSYNEQFF. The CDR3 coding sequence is TGTGCCATCAGTGTTGAGGTCCGGAGCTCCTACAATGAGCAGTTCTTC.